These T cell receptor beta chains were read from a single sample in a study of blood T cell repertoires in COVID-19. Sequencing was performed with immunoSEQ multiplex PCR; in TCRdb, only in-frame clones are kept and a portion is missing. The sample includes approximately 140,000 clones, 60% to 85% of them seen just once. Sequencing used peripheral blood. Receptors were obtained from a man in his fifties with acute or convalescent COVID-19. CDR3s include the opening cysteine and the closing phenylalanine or tryptophan. The D gene is left open where the match is weak. Rows may omit the clone size; those that give it use once, few, many or a size class.

j_call	v_call	clone_size	d_call	cdr3_aa	cdr3_nt
TRBJ2-5	TRBV10-3	-	TRBD2	CAISEPSGLGETQYF	TGTGCCATCAGTGAGCCTAGCGGCCTCGGCGAGACCCAGTACTTC
TRBJ2-6	TRBV11-2	-	TRBD1	CASRDSFKSSGANVLTF	TGTGCCAGCCGGGACAGTTTCAAGTCCTCTGGGGCCAACGTCCTGACTTTC
TRBJ2-2	TRBV7-2	-	-	CASSPSPSRGTGELFF	TGTGCCAGCAGCCCCTCCCCCTCCCGGGGTACCGGGGAGCTGTTTTTT
TRBJ2-1	TRBV9	few	-	CASSVDSGDSQNEQFF	TGTGCCAGCAGCGTAGATAGTGGCGACTCCCAGAATGAGCAGTTCTTC
TRBJ2-6	TRBV3-1/TRBV3-2	-	TRBD1	CASSLDRESGANVLTF	TGTGCCAGCAGCCTGGACAGGGAATCTGGGGCCAACGTCCTGACTTTC
TRBJ1-3	TRBV5-1	-	-	CASSLAGLANTIYF	TGCGCCAGCAGCTTGGCAGGGTTGGCGAACACCATATATTTT
TRBJ1-5	TRBV12-3/TRBV12-4	-	-	CASRQGRNQPQHF	TGTGCCAGCAGGCAGGGTCGCAATCAGCCCCAGCATTTT
TRBJ1-5	TRBV3-1/TRBV3-2	-	-	CASSQGQQPQHF	TGTGCCAGCAGCCAAGGGCAACAGCCCCAGCATTTT
TRBJ2-2	TRBV30	many	TRBD1	CAWSARGRDTGELFF	TGTGCCTGGAGCGCCAGGGGGCGGGACACCGGGGAGCTGTTTTTT
TRBJ2-1	TRBV7-9	-	TRBD1	CASSQTGSSYNEQFF	TGTGCCAGCAGCCAGACAGGGAGCTCCTACAATGAGCAGTTCTTC
TRBJ2-1	TRBV7-2	-	-	CASSLHNEQFF	TGTGCCAGCAGCCTCCACAATGAGCAGTTCTTC
TRBJ1-4	TRBV5-1	-	-	CASSPQSGRNEKLFF	TGCGCCAGCAGCCCCCAATCAGGTCGTAATGAAAAACTGTTTTTT
TRBJ2-7	TRBV7-2	-	-	CASSLSGADYEQYF	TGTGCCAGCAGCTTATCAGGGGCCGACTACGAGCAGTACTTC
TRBJ1-3	TRBV6-5	-	TRBD1	CASSADRVSGNTIYF	TGTGCCAGCAGCGCTGACAGGGTCTCTGGAAACACCATATATTTT